This TCR beta chain derives from a study of shared clonotypes between healthy human individuals. Using immunoSEQ multiplex PCR, the repertoire was profiled, and TCRdb retains in-frame clones only, with some absent. The sample contains 2 million to 2.5 million clones, about 90% of which appear only once. Broader study findings: Generally, naive subsets (rather than memory subsets) showed larger estimated richness. Investigators expected sequencing depth to affect clonotype sharing among donors.

As concerns this clone: Its antigen is undetermined.

The CDR3 consists of 20 residues. The germline V gene encodes CDR1 SNHLY and CDR2 FYNNEI. With V trimmed by 2 bases and J by 0 bases, 15 bases remained unmatched. This rearrangement joins TRBV2 to TRBJ2-4; TRBD1 aligns across 8 bases. Material for sequencing was naive CD4+ T cells from PBMCs. Described subset: CD45RA+ positively selected. The origin of this receptor is a man aged 18 to 29 in good health. Some clones in this sample may be carry-over from other donors' samples. This chain's CDR3 is CASSEWGTGPQTGAKNIQYF. The CDR3 coding sequence is TGTGCCAGCAGTGAATGGGGGACAGGCCCCCAAACGGGAGCCAAAAACATTCAGTACTTC.